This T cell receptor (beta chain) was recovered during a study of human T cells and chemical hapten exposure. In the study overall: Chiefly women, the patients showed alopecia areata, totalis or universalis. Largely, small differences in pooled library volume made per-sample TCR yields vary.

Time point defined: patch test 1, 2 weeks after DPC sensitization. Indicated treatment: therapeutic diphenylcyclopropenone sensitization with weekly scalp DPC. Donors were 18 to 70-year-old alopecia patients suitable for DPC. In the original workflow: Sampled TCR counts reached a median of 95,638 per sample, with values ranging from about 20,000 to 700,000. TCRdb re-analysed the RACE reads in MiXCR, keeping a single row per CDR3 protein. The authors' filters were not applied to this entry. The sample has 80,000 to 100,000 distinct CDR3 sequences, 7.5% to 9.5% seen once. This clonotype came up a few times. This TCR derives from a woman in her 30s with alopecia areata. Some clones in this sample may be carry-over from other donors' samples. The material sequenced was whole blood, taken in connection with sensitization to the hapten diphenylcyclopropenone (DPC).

The chain's CDR3 is CASSDRAGDSDTQYF. CDR3 coding DNA: TGTGCCAGCAGTGATAGGGCGGGGGACTCCGATACGCAGTATTTT. J is TRBJ2-3 and V is TRBV6-4; TRBD2 matches 7 bases. Germline V gives CDR1 MRHNA, CDR2 SNTAGT. The CDR3 sequence is 15 residues long. Germline trimming cut 3 bases from V and 6 bases from J; bases unmatched to any gene: 9.